This T cell receptor beta chain was identified in a study of blood T cell repertoires in COVID-19. Across the study: T cells, B-cell-depleted T cells, or PBMCs supplied cDNA or gDNA.

Original methodology: How many nucleated cells were present was estimated from reference gene primer amplification. Method: immunoSEQ multiplex PCR; TCRdb's copy keeps in-frame clones and lacks some. From that table come the V and J calls and clone size; the DNA was used to work out D and trimming. Of about 220,000 clones detected, about 86% appear once; the ten largest clones hold under 1.5%. Trimming took off 4 bases at V and 0 bases at J, with 11 bases between the two ends. Looked up from germline, CDR1 is SGHTS and CDR2 is YDEGEE. The CDR3 totals 15 residues. Cohort allocation depended upon clinical history that participants reported.

The V and J genes are TRBV5-8 and TRBJ1-5; maybe TRBD1 (6 bases). The sequence was obtained from a woman aged 40 to 55 with acute COVID-19. Sequenced: PBMCs or T cells enriched from blood (not recorded which). CDR3 coding DNA: TGTGCCAGCAGCCACAGGGTTTATAGCAATCAGCCCCAGCATTTT. This codes for CASSHRVYSNQPQHF.